This entry is about one TCR beta chain. Only in-frame clones appear in the TCRdb table, and some are missing; sequencing was by immunoSEQ multiplex PCR. The table includes about 48,000 clones, around 90% detected once. The data were taken from a study of OX40 agonist ivuxolimab in advanced cancers. Germline V lookup: CDR1 MGHDK, CDR2 SYGVNS. There are 14 residues in the CDR3. V lost 6 bases and J lost 7, with 13 bases in between. The sequencing used CD4+ or CD8+ T cells sorted from blood, collected in a trial of the OX40 agonist ivuxolimab. This sequence was found in an adult with an advanced solid tumor such as melanoma, head and neck, liver or kidney cancer. The chain combines TRBV25-1 with TRBJ1-6; TRBD1 is a possible D gene (5 bases). CDR3 coding DNA: TGTGCCAGCAGCGGATCGGGGCTAAATTCACCCCTCCACTTT. Protein sequence: CASSGSGLNSPLHF. Supplemented by reference TRBV25-1 and TRBJ1-6, the full variable domain reads EADIYQTPRYLVIGTGKKITLECSQTMGHDKMYWYQQDPGMELHLIHYSYGVNSTEKGDLSSESTVSRIRTEHFPLTLESARPSHTSQYLCASSGSGLNSPLHFGNGTRLTVT.